This record concerns one T cell receptor beta chain sequence. TCRdb redid the calling of the 5' RACE reads with MiXCR, one entry per CDR3 protein. The sample yields about 110,000 distinct CDR3 sequences, about 15% seen once. This entry is derived from a study of T-cell memory formation after mild COVID-19. Across the study: Clusters of TCRs were largely donor specific.

Germline CDR1 is SQVTM and CDR2 is ANQGSEA. V lost 3 bases, J lost 0 bases, and 18 bases lay in between. This CDR3 comprises 17 residues. The sequenced sample consisted of PBMCs or a T cell subset sorted from them (not recorded which). The TCR was taken from a man aged 18 to 29 who had mild COVID-19 (a few samples of this study predate the infection). Cell type and time point are not known. The V and J genes are TRBV29-1 and TRBJ1-3; no firm D call. CDR3 sequence reads: CSVETVVEGPSGNTIYF. The CDR3 region has the DNA TGCAGCGTTGAGACCGTAGTAGAGGGCCCCTCTGGAAACACCATATATTTT.